Here is one TCR beta chain with its context. This CDR3 has 15 amino acids. Per germline, CDR1 MDHEN and CDR2 SYDVKM. V was shortened by 3 bases and J by 5 bases, with 16 bases between the two germline ends. This record belongs to a study of blood T cell repertoires in COVID-19. The study recruited people aged roughly 18 to 95 years across roughly 23 US areas. Participants' reported clinical history set cohort assignment. Sequencing used immunoSEQ multiplex PCR; TCRdb keeps in-frame clones, though not all of them. The top ten clones hold around 6% of a sample with roughly 250,000 clones, roughly 87% of them seen once.

The specimen sequenced was PBMCs or T cells enriched from blood (not recorded which). This chain uses TRBV28 with TRBJ1-1; D possibly corresponds to TRBD1 (6 bases). The sequence came from a woman between 25 and 40 years old with acute COVID-19. The CDR3 DNA follows: TGTGCCAGCAGTTTGAGCTCCAGGGGACGGACTGAAGCTTTCTTT. Protein product: CASSLSSRGRTEAFF.